This T cell receptor beta chain originates from a study of T-cell memory formation after mild COVID-19. Whole-study context: TCR clusters showed largely donor specificity.

Employing constant-segment primers, 5'RACE generated TCR alpha and TCR beta cDNA libraries bearing sample barcodes and UMIs. TCRdb called the 5' RACE reads again in MiXCR, with one record for every CDR3 protein. The sample consists of approximately 180,000 distinct CDR3 sequences, 16% of them appearing once. Per the germline V gene, CDR1 is SGHNT and CDR2 is YYREEE (reference sequence). Between the trimmed V and J ends, which lost 0 bases and 6 bases, there was a span of 16 bases. CDR3 length: 16 amino acids. Sequences were obtained from PBMCs or a T cell subset sorted from them (not recorded which). This chain joins TRBV5-4 and TRBJ2-1; weak D call: TRBD2 (5 bases). The clonotype comes from an adult woman who had mild COVID-19 (a few samples of this study predate the infection). Cell type and time point are not known. The CDR3 sequence: CASSLGRGMSVNEQFF. CDR3 sequence (DNA): TGTGCCAGCAGCTTGGGTCGGGGTATGTCGGTCAATGAGCAGTTCTTC.